Below are 24 T cell receptor beta chains sequenced from a single sample in a study of blood T cell repertoires in COVID-19. Here immunoSEQ multiplex PCR was the method, and the copy in TCRdb shows in-frame clones only, minus some. The sample contains some 150,000 clones, 80% to 85% of which appear only once. The sample comprised peripheral blood. Receptors were obtained from a human donor in a cohort sampled during active COVID-19.

The V call is TRBV7-3, the J call TRBJ2-3, with 10 positions matching TRBD1. V shed 4 bases, J shed 3 bases, and the junction held 7 bases outside the gene matches. Germline CDR1 is SGHTA and CDR2 is FQGTGA. This CDR3 has 16 residues. Here the CDR3 reads CASSWLPGQGTDTQYF. The CDR3 DNA follows: TGTGCCAGCAGCTGGCTACCGGGACAGGGGACAGATACGCAGTATTTT.

V usage is TRBV6-4 and J usage is TRBJ2-7; D is undetermined. This CDR3 contains 14 residues. Trimming shortened V by 0 bases and J by 7 bases, and 13 bases separated the two germline ends. Germline V gives CDR1 MRHNA, CDR2 SNTAGT. The CDR3 DNA sequence: TGTGCCAGCAGTGACTCGACCGGGTCCGGGGAGCAGTACTTC. It specifies CASSDSTGSGEQYF.

The chain links TRBV7-2 to TRBJ2-7; D is ambiguous. The length of the CDR3 is 11 residues. Germline CDR1 reads SGHTA; CDR2 reads FQGNSA. Trimming took 5 bases from V and 2 from J, leaving 4 bases between them. As DNA, the CDR3 is TGTGCCAGCAGCGAGACCTACGAGCAGTACTTC. It yields the protein CASSETYEQYF.

This sequence joins TRBV4-3 and TRBJ2-1; a possible D gene is TRBD1 (6 bases). The germline CDR1 and CDR2 sequences are LGHNA and YSLEER. The CDR3 is 16 residues long. The ends were cut back, 11 bases at V and 0 bases at J, with 20 bases in the middle. CDR3 region: CAGRQVFRGSYNEQFF. The CDR3 DNA follows: TGCGCCGGACGACAGGTTTTCAGGGGCTCCTACAATGAGCAGTTCTTC.

Concerning this clone: Within the sample, other DNA sequences also encode this same CDR3. J is TRBJ2-1 and V is TRBV5-1; weak D call: TRBD2 (6 bases). This CDR3 spans 13 amino acids. Trimming took 0 bases from V and 7 from J, leaving 8 bases between them. Germline CDR1 and CDR2: SGHRS and YFSETQ. The CDR3 is CASSLGLANEQFF. In DNA form, the CDR3 reads TGCGCCAGCAGCTTGGGGCTAGCGAATGAGCAGTTCTTC.

The chain is built from TRBV11-3 and TRBJ1-1; perhaps TRBD1 as D (6 bases). This CDR3 is 14 amino acids long. CDR1 and CDR2 from the germline V gene are SGHNT and YENEEA. The V gene lost 2 bases and the J gene lost 4 bases, with 11 bases spanning the gap. The CDR3 spells CASSLTGTATEAFF. The CDR3 DNA is TGTGCCAGCAGCTTAACAGGGACGGCCACTGAAGCTTTCTTT.

This chain links TRBV11-3 with TRBJ2-4, with 10 bases matching TRBD1. CDR3 size: 16 residues. Germline-derived CDR1 and CDR2 are SGHNT and YENEEA. Unmatched junction bases numbered 6, after V lost 4 bases and J lost 3 bases. For the CDR3, the DNA is TGTGCCAGCAGCTCCGGACAGGGGGGCGGCAAAAACATTCAGTACTTC. The encoded protein is CASSSGQGGGKNIQYF.

The CDR3: CASSTSITGIQRHTEAFF. The DNA of the CDR3 is TGTGCCAGTAGTACATCCATTACCGGGATCCAAAGACACACTGAAGCTTTCTTT. J is TRBJ1-1 and V is TRBV19; D not certain. Germline V CDR1 and CDR2: LNHDA, SQIVND (reference sequence). CDR3 size: 18 residues. V lost 4 bases and J lost 3, with 24 bases in between.

This chain joins TRBV28 and TRBJ1-1, with D possibly being TRBD1 (6 bases). This CDR3 has 14 residues. CDR1 and CDR2 (germline): MDHEN, SYDVKM. V was trimmed by 6 bases and J by 1 base, leaving 12 bases between them. The CDR3 sequence is CASSPGTPNTEAFF. Here the CDR3 DNA reads TGTGCCAGCAGCCCCGGGACACCGAACACTGAAGCTTTCTTT.

V gene TRBV7-8 combines with J gene TRBJ2-7; tentative D call: TRBD2 (5 bases). The CDR3 length is 12 residues. Trimming removed 5 bases from V and 12 bases from J, with 17 bases in between. The germline gives CDR1 SGHVS, CDR2 FQNEAQ. The CDR3 loop reads CASSPPGRQMYF. The DNA for the CDR3 is TGTGCCAGCAGCCCCCCGGGAAGGCAAATGTACTTC.

This chain links TRBV6-5 with TRBJ2-5, with TRBD2 identical over 10 bases. The CDR3 loop spans 16 amino acids. Germline CDR1 is MNHEY and CDR2 is SVGAGI. V was clipped by 2 bases and J by 1 base; unmatched bases: 4. CDR3 sequence: CASSYASGGIQETQYF. For the CDR3, the DNA is TGTGCCAGCAGTTACGCTAGCGGGGGTATCCAAGAGACCCAGTACTTC.

The chain carries TRBV30 and TRBJ1-4; 7 nucleotides line up with TRBD1. In germline, CDR1 is GTSNPN, CDR2 SVGIG (reference sequence). J was trimmed by 2 bases and V by 5 bases; bases with no gene match: 2. This CDR3 comprises 13 residues. This CDR3 reads CAWDRDTNEKLFF. The CDR3, as DNA: TGTGCCTGGGACAGGGATACTAATGAAAAACTGTTTTTT.

This chain connects TRBV24-1 to TRBJ2-4, with D possibly being TRBD1 (5 bases). Germline-derived CDR1 and CDR2 are KGHDR and SFDVKD. Trimming shortened V by 7 bases and J by 0 bases, and 12 bases separated the two germline ends. The length of the CDR3 is 15 residues. The CDR3 DNA sequence: TGTGCCACCAGCTCGCAGGGATCAGCCAAAAACATTCAGTACTTC. Its protein product is CATSSQGSAKNIQYF.

This clone has only one observation. The CDR3 sequence: CASSQGGGADIQYF. The CDR3 DNA reads TGTGCCAGCAGCCAAGGGGGGGGTGCGGACATTCAGTACTTC. The chain joins TRBV4-2 to TRBJ2-4; 7 bases align to TRBD2. V was pared by 1 base and J by 8 bases, with 5 bases of the junction left unmatched. The CDR3 runs 14 residues. Germline assignment: CDR1 LGHNA and CDR2 YNFKEQ.

The genes are TRBV4-2 and TRBJ1-3; 7 positions match TRBD1. V lost 1 base, J lost 6 bases, and 3 bases stayed unmatched. Per the germline V gene, CDR1 is LGHNA and CDR2 is YNFKEQ. The CDR3 consists of 14 residues. The CDR3 sequence is CASSQGQGENTIYF. CDR3 sequence (DNA): TGTGCCAGCAGCCAAGGGCAGGGGGAAAACACCATATATTTT.

The chain is built from TRBV18 and TRBJ2-3; 8 nucleotides line up with TRBD2. V lost 3 bases to trimming and J lost 0 bases; unmatched junction nucleotides: 5. The CDR3 extends over 16 amino acids. Per the germline V gene, CDR1 is KGHSH and CDR2 is LQKENI. CDR3 amino acids: CASSPRKRGSTDTQYF. In DNA, the CDR3 is TGTGCCAGCTCACCGCGGAAGCGGGGGAGCACAGATACGCAGTATTTT.

This clone was counted a few times. The chain has TRBV3-1 (or the pseudogene TRBV3-2) and TRBJ1-3; no clear D gene. Germline V gives CDR1 LGHDT, CDR2 YNNKEL (reference sequence). The CDR3 has 14 residues. Trimming removed 2 bases from V and 0 bases from J, with 5 bases in between. This CDR3 is CASSQSDSGNTIYF. The CDR3 region has the DNA TGTGCCAGCAGCCAAAGCGACTCTGGAAACACCATATATTTT.

This sequence joins TRBV6-2 or TRBV6-3 and TRBJ2-1; TRBD1 matches 8 bases. The V gene's germline CDR1 is MNHEY and CDR2 SVGEGT. The J segment lost 8 bases and the V segment lost 3 bases, leaving 12 bases of the junction unmatched. The CDR3 loop spans 16 amino acids. CDR3 nucleotides: TGTGCCAGCAGTTATTTGAGAGACAGGGGTGTGGATGAGCAGTTCTTC. Translated: CASSYLRDRGVDEQFF.

The rearrangement links TRBV4-1 to TRBJ2-5; TRBD2 matches at 9 bases. The V segment lost 2 bases and the J segment 4 bases; nucleotides outside the gene matches: 11. CDR1 and CDR2 (germline): MGHRA, YSYEKL. This CDR3 comprises 17 residues. The CDR3, as DNA: TGCGCCAGCAGCCAATGGGGGCGGGGGGGTTCTCGAGAGACCCAGTACTTC. Its protein is CASSQWGRGGSRETQYF.

The V and J genes are TRBV5-4 and TRBJ2-6; 11 bases are a match to TRBD1. The V and J ends lost 3 bases and 4 bases, in that order; junction bases with no gene match: 12. Per germline, CDR1 SGHNT and CDR2 YYREEE (reference sequence). The CDR3 spans 19 residues. In DNA, the CDR3 is TGTGCCAGCAGCTCTCTCCCCCCGGGACAGGGGGTCGGGGCCAACGTCCTGACTTTC. This translates into CASSSLPPGQGVGANVLTF.

The chain is built from TRBV5-1 and TRBJ1-2; 7 bases align to TRBD1. The CDR3 has 15 amino acids. J was trimmed by 6 bases and V by 3 bases; bases with no gene match: 11. The germline V gene encodes CDR1 SGHRS and CDR2 YFSETQ. In DNA form, the CDR3 reads TGCGCCAGCAGCTGGAGACAGGGCGCCCCGGATGGCTACACCTTC. Translated, it gives CASSWRQGAPDGYTF.

The chain couples TRBV27 to TRBJ1-4; 9 nucleotides align to TRBD1. Germline V gene sequence: CDR1 MNHEY, CDR2 SMNVEV (reference sequence). The CDR3 totals 15 residues. V gave up 5 bases and J gave up 8 bases; unmatched junction bases: 9. In DNA form, the CDR3 reads TGTGCCAGCAGTCCCCGACAGGGGACAGGGGAAAAACTGTTTTTT. Protein sequence: CASSPRQGTGEKLFF.

The chain joins TRBV5-5 to TRBJ1-1; no firm D call. The CDR3 is made up of 14 amino acids. Trimming took off 2 bases at V and 0 bases at J, with 8 bases between the two ends. Germline CDR1 is SGHKS and CDR2 is YYEKEE (reference sequence). DNA of the CDR3: TGTGCCAGCAGCTTCGGGTTGATGAACACTGAAGCTTTCTTT. Its protein product is CASSFGLMNTEAFF.

The chain is built from TRBV9 and TRBJ2-3; D is unresolved. Trimming stripped 3 bases from V and 4 bases from J, with 12 bases between. The germline V gene has CDR1 SGDLS and CDR2 YYNGEE. CDR3 length: 14 residues. This CDR3 is CASSARRPADTQYF. For the CDR3, the DNA is TGTGCCAGCAGCGCCCGCAGGCCGGCAGATACGCAGTATTTT.